Described below is a single T cell receptor (beta chain) sequence and its context. This clone showed up just once. Its binding antigen is unknown. No qualities accompany the bases; no much larger clone lies one base away. The data were taken from a study of shared clonotypes between healthy human individuals (dated by TCRdb to about 2020). Broadly, across the study: Two women and a few men aged 18 to 49 years were included in the cohort. To increase sequencing depth and limit assay-specific biases, TCR repertoire library preparation and sequencing were carried out by different laboratories using diverse techniques. To estimate repertoire size and how much clonotype sharing occurs between individuals, the study deeply sequenced the blood TCR repertoires of several healthy adults. Per donor, leukapheresis produced somewhere between about 0.8 and 9.5 billion PBMCs. Per donor, three plates each were used for CD4 naive and CD4 memory, two for CD8 naive, and one for CD8 memory. What the work shows at the level of the full study, not this receptor alone: Pairwise subsampling indicated that sequencing depth was expected to affect the degree of clonotype sharing among donors. Because the study included a small number of donors, the genetic and exposure-history diversity represented was limited. Clonotypes shared by all four sorted-subset donors showed higher generation probabilities than non-shared clonotypes. When a handful of donors were compared, the shared fraction of clonotypes was 5% to 6.5% for naive CD4, around 3.5% for naive CD8, 2.3% for memory CD4, and 0.3% to 0.5% for memory CD8. Sampling was restricted to blood, and TCR repertoires in tissue are likely to differ from TCR repertoires in blood. Naive subsets generally had larger estimated clonotype richness than memory subsets. Rarefaction of sorted-subset datasets indicated incomplete sequencing despite the large sequencing depth.

TCR CDR3 regions were amplified from genomic DNA by multiplex PCR using the deep immunoSEQ assay. Extracted genomic DNA from each cell subset was spread evenly across all wells of several immunoSEQ 96-well plates, with each plate serving as a replicate. Each replicate PCR for sorted subsets received about 200 ng genomic DNA, equal to about 30,000 T cell genomes. Purified libraries were measured with a Qubit 3.0 fluorometer, size-checked on a Bioanalyzer 2100, and measured again with the KAPA Library Quantification kit. A separate single-read 150-cycle Illumina NextSeq 550 flow cell was used to sequence each immunoSEQ 96-well plate. In the paper's pipeline: Because the immunoSEQ output held only junctional sequences and lacked quality scores, the filtering could not match the filtering applied to full-length reads. To assign V/J genes and CDR3, sequences were annotated using PyIR, a Python wrapper for IgBLAST v1.9, with IMGT germline references. Reads with weak V/J assignments (E-value above 1e-6), missing CDR3, stop codons, out-of-frame junctions, or ambiguous translated residues were removed. V3J clonotypes were defined as sequences sharing an identical inferred V gene, J gene, and CDR3 amino acid sequence. Percentage overlap between repertoires was calculated by dividing the number of shared unique clonotypes by the size of the smaller repertoire. Three approaches were used to assess repertoire richness: RTK rarefaction, the Chao1 estimator, and Recon v2.1 estimates of unobserved clonotypes. OLGA was used to compute generation probabilities for all TCRbeta clonotypes that the gDNA method yielded from a handful of donors. Entries here come from immuneACCESS through TCRdb and include only in-frame sequences with V and J called. Some clones fail to appear in such tables; in the studies checked, an unresolved V gene covers under half of the shortfall, and the cause of the remainder is unknown. The D gene and trimming were derived from the DNA, and the V and J assignments and clone size from that table. Within this sample are more than 2 million clones, with 85% to 95% of them counted one time only. The ten largest clonotypes hold under 0.15% of the sample.

Including cysteine and phenylalanine, the CDR3 has 13 amino acids. Of all the DNA, just the CDR3 is kept, 39 bases in frame from base 1. V loses 8 bases at its end and J loses 4 bases; junction bases beyond the gene matches: 5. The germline V gene sets CDR1 to SGHDN and CDR2 to FVKESK. The donors were healthy, HIV-negative adults with no recently reported acute infections or vaccinations. Every donor was a Caucasian adult living in Nashville, Tennessee, USA. CD4+ T cells were enriched by magnetic negative selection, after which naive cells were positively selected on CD45RA and the negative fraction was taken as the memory subset. After blood collection by leukapheresis, PBMCs were isolated using Ficoll-Histopaque density gradient centrifugation and then cryopreserved in the vapor phase of liquid nitrogen. Analytical flow cytometry was used to check the purity and quantity of every magnetically sorted T cell population. Genomic DNA was isolated from each sorted fraction and quantified by UV absorbance on a Nanodrop 2000c.

The sequence came from a man younger than 35 in good health. The receptor chain draws on TRBV14 and TRBJ1-3; TRBD1 agrees with 7 junctional bases. The specimen sequenced was naive CD4+ T cells sorted from blood. The cell subset or site label here, explained by the study, means: CD45RA+ positively selected. The DNA reads as follows: TGTGCCAGCGGGTGGGACAGAGGAAACACCATATATTTT. It translates to CASGWDRGNTIYF.